This T cell receptor beta chain comes out of a study of immune evolution from preneoplasia to lung adenocarcinoma. Study-wide findings and caveats: Normal lung had the highest top T cell clone frequencies.

Sequencing was performed with immunoSEQ multiplex PCR; in TCRdb, only in-frame clones are kept and a portion is missing. The sample carries just over 9,000 clones, more than 80% recorded once. The V end was cut by 3 bases, the J end by 4 bases, with 14 bases between. This CDR3 spans 15 amino acids. Germline V gives CDR1 MNHNS, CDR2 SASEGT. Concerning this clone itself: Its antigen is not identified.

Sequenced material: FFPE lung adenocarcinoma in situ tissue. The chain joins TRBV6-1 to TRBJ2-3, with a weak D call TRBD1 (6 bases). This receptor was identified in a person aged 65 to 79 with lung adenocarcinoma. CDR3 bases: TGTGCCAGCAGTGACGGACAGATCCTCGCAGATACGCAGTATTTT. Translated: CASSDGQILADTQYF.